This is a list of T cell receptor beta chains from one sample in a study of cytomegalovirus exposure and HLA in healthy donors. Using immunoSEQ multiplex PCR, the repertoire was profiled, and TCRdb retains in-frame clones only, with some absent. The top ten clones hold 2% to 2.5% of a sample with about 140,000 clones, approximately 71% of them seen once. Sequenced material: PBMCs. These receptors all stem from a young man in good health and CMV-seronegative. CDR3s include the opening cysteine and the closing phenylalanine or tryptophan. Each record gives: V gene, CDR3 length, clone size, CDR3 protein. Rows give clone size only sometimes, using once, few, many, or a class for an expanded clone.

v_call: TRBV4-1
cdr3_length: 14
clone_size: few
cdr3_aa: CASSHDNANYGYTF

v_call: TRBV29-1
cdr3_length: 15
clone_size: .
cdr3_aa: CSVGGTQYMNTEAFF

v_call: TRBV12-2
cdr3_length: 17
clone_size: .
cdr3_aa: CASRLARGILRTDTQYF

v_call: TRBV7-2
cdr3_length: 14
clone_size: .
cdr3_aa: CASSRSPGGHEQYF

v_call: TRBV10-3
cdr3_length: 16
clone_size: .
cdr3_aa: CAISESRTASNQPQHF

v_call: TRBV1
cdr3_length: 16
clone_size: .
cdr3_aa: CTSSQARDRSYYEQYF

v_call: TRBV29-1
cdr3_length: 14
clone_size: .
cdr3_aa: CSVRSRGAVETQYF

v_call: TRBV4-1
cdr3_length: 14
clone_size: .
cdr3_aa: CASSQDEGYQPQHF

v_call: TRBV4-2
cdr3_length: 17
clone_size: .
cdr3_aa: CASSQDTPGGGTGELFF

v_call: TRBV5-8
cdr3_length: 15
clone_size: .
cdr3_aa: CASSLAGTGDYGYTF

v_call: TRBV7-9
cdr3_length: 17
clone_size: .
cdr3_aa: CASSLVVYSFHADTQYF

v_call: TRBV7-9
cdr3_length: 16
clone_size: few
cdr3_aa: CASSPYPRQGPYEQYF

v_call: TRBV5-1
cdr3_length: 12
clone_size: .
cdr3_aa: CASSSRGEEAFF

v_call: TRBV21-1
cdr3_length: 14
clone_size: .
cdr3_aa: CASRPWQATNEQFF

v_call: TRBV7-2
cdr3_length: 14
clone_size: .
cdr3_aa: CASSITALDQPQHF

v_call: TRBV11-2
cdr3_length: 16
clone_size: .
cdr3_aa: CASSPHLQGSGNTIYF

v_call: TRBV6-1
cdr3_length: 17
clone_size: .
cdr3_aa: CASSEGGLASRTDTQYF

v_call: TRBV2
cdr3_length: 15
clone_size: many
cdr3_aa: CASRSRLAGTYEQYF

v_call: TRBV6-1
cdr3_length: 14
clone_size: .
cdr3_aa: CASSELAGVETQYF

v_call: TRBV7-8
cdr3_length: 14
clone_size: few
cdr3_aa: CASINFYSTGELFF

v_call: TRBV5-4
cdr3_length: 12
clone_size: .
cdr3_aa: CASRGGGTEAFF

v_call: TRBV27
cdr3_length: 12
clone_size: .
cdr3_aa: CASRQGAYEQYF

v_call: TRBV15
cdr3_length: 16
clone_size: .
cdr3_aa: CATSPGREGPNGELFF

v_call: TRBV15
cdr3_length: 17
clone_size: .
cdr3_aa: CATSRVPPDRATDTQYF

v_call: TRBV10-2
cdr3_length: 16
clone_size: few
cdr3_aa: CASSPARDLIYNEQFF

v_call: TRBV7-2
cdr3_length: 17
clone_size: .
cdr3_aa: CASSLLASGSSAETQYF

v_call: TRBV7-9
cdr3_length: 16
clone_size: .
cdr3_aa: CASSPFQDTTRVGYTF

v_call: TRBV5-1
cdr3_length: 17
clone_size: .
cdr3_aa: CASSTRLAGVGPDTQYF

v_call: TRBV6-4
cdr3_length: 15
clone_size: .
cdr3_aa: CASSGQGLAKNIQYF

v_call: TRBV30
cdr3_length: 15
clone_size: .
cdr3_aa: CAWSLGLAFGGELFF

v_call: TRBV5-1
cdr3_length: 16
clone_size: .
cdr3_aa: CASSLTGPPNTGELFF

v_call: TRBV18
cdr3_length: 16
clone_size: .
cdr3_aa: CASSPFASGNTGELFF

v_call: TRBV6-5
cdr3_length: 14
clone_size: .
cdr3_aa: CASSYSRGSTEAFF

v_call: TRBV28
cdr3_length: 17
clone_size: .
cdr3_aa: CASSLLGTGSISEKLFF

v_call: TRBV19
cdr3_length: 14
clone_size: .
cdr3_aa: CASSRQDMNTEAFF

v_call: TRBV5-1
cdr3_length: 14
clone_size: once
cdr3_aa: CASSGAAAGDTQYF

v_call: TRBV9
cdr3_length: 15
clone_size: .
cdr3_aa: CASSGRDFNTGELFF

v_call: TRBV7-2
cdr3_length: 14
clone_size: .
cdr3_aa: CASSLSPRGDIQYF

v_call: TRBV5-6
cdr3_length: 15
clone_size: .
cdr3_aa: CASSLAGAIRDEQFF

v_call: TRBV6-1
cdr3_length: 15
clone_size: .
cdr3_aa: CASSEARQSSYEQYF

v_call: TRBV5-1
cdr3_length: 13
clone_size: .
cdr3_aa: CASSRTENTEAFF

v_call: TRBV19
cdr3_length: 16
clone_size: .
cdr3_aa: CASSIWGEAGANVLTF

v_call: TRBV9
cdr3_length: 15
clone_size: .
cdr3_aa: CASSVEAGWPEKQYF

v_call: TRBV27
cdr3_length: 14
clone_size: .
cdr3_aa: CASSTNNDPNTQYF

v_call: TRBV6-5
cdr3_length: 15
clone_size: few
cdr3_aa: CASSWGLAGSYEQYF

v_call: TRBV5-6
cdr3_length: 13
clone_size: few
cdr3_aa: CASSPTLLETQYF